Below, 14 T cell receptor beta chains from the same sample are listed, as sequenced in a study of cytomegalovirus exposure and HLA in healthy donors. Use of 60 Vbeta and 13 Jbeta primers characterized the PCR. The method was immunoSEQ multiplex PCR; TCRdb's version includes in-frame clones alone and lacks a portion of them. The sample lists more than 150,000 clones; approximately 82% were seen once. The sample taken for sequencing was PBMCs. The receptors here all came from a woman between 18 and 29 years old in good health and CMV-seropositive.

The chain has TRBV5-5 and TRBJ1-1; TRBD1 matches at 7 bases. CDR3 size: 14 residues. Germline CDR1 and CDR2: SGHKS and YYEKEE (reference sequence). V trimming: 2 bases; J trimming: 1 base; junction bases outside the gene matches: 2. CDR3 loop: CASSFRQGNTEAFF. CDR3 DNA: TGTGCCAGCAGCTTCAGACAGGGGAACACTGAAGCTTTCTTT.

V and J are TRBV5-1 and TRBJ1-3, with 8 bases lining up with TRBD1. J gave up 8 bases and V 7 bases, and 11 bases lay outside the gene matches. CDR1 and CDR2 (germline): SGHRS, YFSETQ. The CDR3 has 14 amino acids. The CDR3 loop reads CASLPGQVFYTIYF. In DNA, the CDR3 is TGCGCCAGCCTCCCGGGACAGGTTTTCTACACCATATATTTT.

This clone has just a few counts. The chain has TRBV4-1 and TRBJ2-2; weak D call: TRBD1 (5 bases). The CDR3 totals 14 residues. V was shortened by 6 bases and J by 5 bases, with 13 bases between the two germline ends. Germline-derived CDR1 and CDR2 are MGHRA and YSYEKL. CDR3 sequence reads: CASREGEGTGELFF. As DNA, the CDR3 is TGCGCCAGCAGAGAAGGGGAAGGGACCGGGGAGCTGTTTTTT.

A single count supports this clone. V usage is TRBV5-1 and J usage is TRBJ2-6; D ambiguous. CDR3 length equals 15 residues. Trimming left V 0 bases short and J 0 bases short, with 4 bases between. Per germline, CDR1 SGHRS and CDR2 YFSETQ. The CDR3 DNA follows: TGCGCCAGCAGCTTGGCGGGCTCTGGGGCCAACGTCCTGACTTTC. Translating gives CASSLAGSGANVLTF.

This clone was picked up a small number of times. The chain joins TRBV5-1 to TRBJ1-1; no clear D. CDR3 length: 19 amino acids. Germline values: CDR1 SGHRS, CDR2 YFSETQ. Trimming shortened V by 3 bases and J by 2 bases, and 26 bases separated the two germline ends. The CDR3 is CASSSEGLLGSFANTEAFF. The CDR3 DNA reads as TGCGCCAGCAGCTCGGAAGGACTTCTTGGGTCGTTTGCTAACACTGAAGCTTTCTTT.

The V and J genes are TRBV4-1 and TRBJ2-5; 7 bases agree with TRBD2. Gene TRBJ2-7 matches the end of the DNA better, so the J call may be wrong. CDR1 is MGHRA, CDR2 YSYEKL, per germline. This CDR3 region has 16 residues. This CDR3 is CASSQPTGTIPYEQYF. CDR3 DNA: TGCGCCAGCAGCCAACCGACCGGGACTATTCCCTACGAGCAGTACTTC.

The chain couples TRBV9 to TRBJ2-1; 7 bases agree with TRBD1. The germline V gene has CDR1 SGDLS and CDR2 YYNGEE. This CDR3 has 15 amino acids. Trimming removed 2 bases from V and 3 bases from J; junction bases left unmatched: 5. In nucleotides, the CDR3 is TGTGCCAGCAGCGTGGACAGGAGTTACTACAATGAGCAGTTCTTC. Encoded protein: CASSVDRSYYNEQFF.

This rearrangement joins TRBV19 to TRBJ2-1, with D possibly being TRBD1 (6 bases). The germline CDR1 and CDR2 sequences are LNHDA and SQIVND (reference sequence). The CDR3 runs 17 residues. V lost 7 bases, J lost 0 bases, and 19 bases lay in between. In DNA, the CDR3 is TGTGCCAGTACCCCTCGAGCAGGGGCTATCTCCTACAATGAGCAGTTCTTC. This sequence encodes CASTPRAGAISYNEQFF.

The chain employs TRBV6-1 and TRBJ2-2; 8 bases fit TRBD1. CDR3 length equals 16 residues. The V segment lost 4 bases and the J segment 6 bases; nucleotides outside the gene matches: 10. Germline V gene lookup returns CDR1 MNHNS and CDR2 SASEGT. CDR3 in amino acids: CASSAPVTGGSGELFF. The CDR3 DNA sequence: TGTGCCAGCAGTGCCCCGGTAACAGGGGGATCCGGGGAGCTGTTTTTT.

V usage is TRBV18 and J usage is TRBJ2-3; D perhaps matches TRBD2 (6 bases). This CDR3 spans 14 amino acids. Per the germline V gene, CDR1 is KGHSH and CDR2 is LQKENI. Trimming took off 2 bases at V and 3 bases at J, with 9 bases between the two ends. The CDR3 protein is CASSPGRGTDTQYF. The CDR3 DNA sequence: TGTGCCAGCTCACCAGGACGGGGGACAGATACGCAGTATTTT.

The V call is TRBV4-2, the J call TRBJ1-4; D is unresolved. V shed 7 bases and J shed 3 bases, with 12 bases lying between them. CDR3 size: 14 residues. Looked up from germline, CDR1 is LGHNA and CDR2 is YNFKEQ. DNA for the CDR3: TGTGCCAGCACCCCGGGGTTTTCTAATGAAAAACTGTTTTTT. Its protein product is CASTPGFSNEKLFF.

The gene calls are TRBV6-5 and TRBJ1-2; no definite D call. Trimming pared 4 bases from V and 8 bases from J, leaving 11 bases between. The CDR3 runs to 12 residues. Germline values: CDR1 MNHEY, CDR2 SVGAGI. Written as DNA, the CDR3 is TGTGCCAGCAGTTCTCCGGGTGGCGGCTACACCTTC. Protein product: CASSSPGGGYTF.

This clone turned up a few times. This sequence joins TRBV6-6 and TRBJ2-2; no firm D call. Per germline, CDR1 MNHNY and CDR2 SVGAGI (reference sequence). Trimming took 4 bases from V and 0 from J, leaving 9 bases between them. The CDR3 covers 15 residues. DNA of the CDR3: TGTGCCAGCAGTTCCGAGGCTCCGAACACCGGGGAGCTGTTTTTT. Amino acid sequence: CASSSEAPNTGELFF.

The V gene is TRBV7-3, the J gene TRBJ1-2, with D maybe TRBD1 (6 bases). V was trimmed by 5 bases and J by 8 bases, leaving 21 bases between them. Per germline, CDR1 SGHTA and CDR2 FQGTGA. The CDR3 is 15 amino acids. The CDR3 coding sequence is TGTGCCAGCAGCCTGAACCGGGACATTGGGCGCGGCTACACCTTC. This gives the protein CASSLNRDIGRGYTF.